What follows are 2 T cell receptor beta chains derived from one specimen sequenced in a study of patients and donors after allogeneic stem cell transplantation. TCRdb reanalysed the RT-PCR reads using MiXCR and keeps one entry per CDR3 protein. The sample records about 160,000 distinct CDR3 sequences, about 24% being singletons. The specimen was blood, either unsorted or a sorted T cell fraction (not recorded which). The origin of the receptors is a human donor who was either an allogeneic HSCT recipient or a stem cell or donor lymphocyte infusion donor (not recorded which). It is not recorded whose cells these are; they may come from a transplant donor.

In its sample, this clonotype was seen a few times. This rearrangement joins TRBV28 to TRBJ2-3; a weak D match, TRBD1 (6 bases). V lost 5 bases to trimming and J lost 3 bases, with 18 bases between them. This CDR3 is 16 amino acids long. The germline CDR1 and CDR2 sequences are MDHEN and SYDVKM. The chain's CDR3 is CASSPPWTALTDTQYF. In DNA form, the CDR3 reads TGTGCCAGCAGTCCACCCTGGACAGCTCTTACAGATACGCAGTATTTT.

The rearrangement joins TRBV7-9 to TRBJ1-1; TRBD1 is a possible D gene (5 bases). This CDR3 spans 11 amino acids. Deletions cut 10 bases from V and 1 base from J, with 7 bases between. Germline lookup yields CDR1 SEHNR and CDR2 FQNEAQ (reference sequence). The CDR3 protein is CATDRNTEAFF. The CDR3 nucleotides are TGTGCCACAGACAGGAACACTGAAGCTTTCTTT. The full variable domain, in which reference TRBV7-9 and TRBJ1-1 provide the parts outside the CDR3, is DTGVSQNPRHKITKRGQNVTFRCDPISEHNRLYWYRQTLGQGPEFLTYFQNEAQLEKSRLLSDRFSAERPKGSFSTLEIQRTEQGDSAMYLCATDRNTEAFFGQGTRLTVV.